Listed here are 19 T cell receptor beta chains from one sample, sequenced in a study of human T cells and chemical hapten exposure. MiXCR was run by TCRdb on the RACE reads, yielding one entry per CDR3 protein. Of a few hundred thousand distinct CDR3 sequences in the sample, 4.8% were seen once. Stated time point: patch test 1, 2 weeks after DPC sensitization. The treatment is: therapeutic diphenylcyclopropenone sensitization with weekly scalp DPC. Sequenced here: whole blood, sampled in connection with sensitization to the hapten diphenylcyclopropenone (DPC). These receptors came from a woman aged 45 to 65 with alopecia areata. Some clones in this sample may be carry-over from other donors' samples.

The table lists this clonotype with a few counts. The rearrangement links TRBV29-1 to TRBJ1-1; a weak D match, TRBD1 (5 bases). From germline, CDR1 is SQVTM and CDR2 ANQGSEA. V was trimmed by 0 bases and J by 1 base, leaving 15 bases between them. The CDR3 loop spans 16 amino acids. The CDR3 spells CSVEDRGAGRNTEAFF. The CDR3 nucleotides read TGCAGCGTTGAAGATCGAGGGGCGGGGCGGAACACTGAAGCTTTCTTT.

This chain uses TRBV27 with TRBJ1-6; D not resolved. Trimming pared 7 bases from V and 7 bases from J, leaving 20 bases between. The CDR3 consists of 16 residues. Per the germline V gene, CDR1 is MNHEY and CDR2 is SMNVEV (reference sequence). In nucleotides, the CDR3 is TGTGCCAGCAAGATACCAATGACGGGCCGAAATTCACCCCTCCACTTT. Translation gives CASKIPMTGRNSPLHF.

The chain couples TRBV11-2 to TRBJ1-6; D remains ambiguous. CDR3 length: 15 amino acids. Trimming cost V 5 bases and J 7 bases, with 15 bases left between them. CDR1 is SGHAT, CDR2 FQNNGV, per germline. The CDR3: CASSPDRGVNSPLHF. The CDR3 DNA reads as TGTGCCAGCAGCCCTGACCGCGGCGTGAATTCACCCCTCCACTTT.

In this sample, this clonotype turned up a few times. The genes are TRBV12-3 or TRBV12-4 and TRBJ2-3; tentatively, D is TRBD1 (6 bases). V was shortened by 6 bases and J by 0 bases, with 13 bases between the two germline ends. This CDR3 region has 15 residues. The CDR3, as DNA: TGTGCCAGCAGGGAAACAGGGAGAAGCACAGATACGCAGTATTTT. Translation gives CASRETGRSTDTQYF.

Only a few counts were recorded for this clonotype. The chain links TRBV24-1 to TRBJ2-6, with 9 bases that match TRBD2. This CDR3 is 22 amino acids long. After removal of 5 bases from V and 0 bases from J, the junction contained 19 bases not matched to a gene. Germline V gene data show CDR1 as KGHDR and CDR2 as SFDVKD. The CDR3 DNA sequence: TGTGCCACCAGTGCCCACCCTGGGGCTAGCGGGATGGATGACTCTGGGGCCAACGTCCTGACTTTC. This gives the protein CATSAHPGASGMDDSGANVLTF.

V gene TRBV29-1 combines with J gene TRBJ1-1; D gene uncertain. The germline V and J ends were trimmed by 1 base and 0 bases, with 6 bases remaining between them. Germline assignment: CDR1 SQVTM and CDR2 ANQGSEA. The CDR3 consists of 13 residues. The CDR3 here is CSVEAIMNTEAFF. The CDR3 nucleotides are TGCAGCGTTGAAGCAATCATGAACACTGAAGCTTTCTTT.

This clonotype was picked up many times. The V gene is TRBV25-1, the J gene TRBJ1-1; D unresolved. Trimming left V 6 bases short and J 0 bases short, with 5 bases between. The germline CDR1 and CDR2 sequences are MGHDK and SYGVNS. The CDR3 loop spans 12 amino acids. CDR3 sequence (DNA): TGTGCCAGCAGGAACTTGAACACTGAAGCTTTCTTT. Translating it yields CASRNLNTEAFF.

This clonotype came up a few times. V and J are TRBV7-9 and TRBJ1-2, with D unclear. CDR1 and CDR2 (germline): SEHNR, FQNEAQ (reference sequence). The V and J ends lost 5 bases and 4 bases respectively, with 8 bases between them. The CDR3 has 12 amino acids. The CDR3 DNA reads TGTGCCAGCAGCGCCGATCTCTATGGCTACACCTTC. Its translation is CASSADLYGYTF.

This clonotype was recorded at least ten times. The V call is TRBV27, the J call TRBJ2-6; D is perhaps TRBD1 (6 bases). The CDR3 contains 17 residues. Germline loops: CDR1 MNHEY, CDR2 SMNVEV (reference sequence). Trimming removed 1 base at V and 4 bases at J, with 14 bases between. CDR3 loop: CASSLFAGDSGANVLTF. DNA of the CDR3: TGTGCCAGCAGTTTATTTGCAGGGGATTCCGGGGCCAACGTCCTGACTTTC. Variable domain in full (rest from reference TRBV27 and TRBJ2-6): EAQVTQNPRYLITVTGKKLTVTCSQNMNHEYMSWYRQDPGLGLRQIYYSMNVEVTDKGDVPEGYKVSRKEKRNFPLILESPSPNQTSLYFCASSLFAGDSGANVLTFGAGSRLTVL.

This clonotype was seen many times. The chain couples TRBV12-3 or TRBV12-4 to TRBJ2-6; 7 positions match TRBD1. V trimming: 7 bases; J trimming: 2 bases; junction bases outside the gene matches: 5. The CDR3 covers 15 residues. The CDR3 DNA reads as TGTGCCAGCACCCCCACAGGGGCTGGGGCCAACGTCCTGACTTTC. Translation: CASTPTGAGANVLTF.

A few counts support this clonotype. V and J are TRBV2 and TRBJ2-5; no firm D call. From germline, CDR1 is SNHLY and CDR2 FYNNEI. This CDR3 contains 13 residues. The ends were cut back, 1 base at V and 3 bases at J, with 6 bases in the middle. CDR3 sequence: CASSEEMEETQYF. The CDR3 nucleotides read TGTGCCAGCAGTGAAGAGATGGAAGAGACCCAGTACTTC.

The gene calls are TRBV29-1 and TRBJ1-1; maybe TRBD1 (5 bases). The V gene lost 6 bases and the J gene lost 1 base, with 12 bases spanning the gap. Germline V lookup: CDR1 SQVTM, CDR2 ANQGSEA. The length of the CDR3 is 13 residues. DNA for the CDR3: TGCAGCGTACATATAGGGGCGAACACTGAAGCTTTCTTT. Translated, it gives CSVHIGANTEAFF.

The rearrangement links TRBV2 to TRBJ1-6, with 12 bases lining up with TRBD1. This CDR3 comprises 16 residues. Germline V gene data show CDR1 as SNHLY and CDR2 as FYNNEI. V was clipped by 7 bases and J by 10 bases; unmatched bases: 11. CDR3 residues: CASILGGQGAKSPLHF. The CDR3 coding sequence is TGTGCCAGCATCCTCGGGGGACAGGGGGCGAAATCACCCCTCCACTTT.

The V gene is TRBV12-3 or TRBV12-4, the J gene TRBJ2-2; D is uncertain. This CDR3 has 14 amino acids. V lost 4 bases, J lost 0 bases, and 6 bases lay in between. In DNA form, the CDR3 reads TGTGCCAGCAGTTGGCAGGCGAACACCGGGGAGCTGTTTTTT. It translates to CASSWQANTGELFF.

This clonotype was observed many times. The CDR3 DNA reads as TGTGCCATCAGTGAGTCTGTGCTAGCGGGAGTACCCGGGAAGCGCTACAATGAGCAGTTCTTC. It translates to CAISESVLAGVPGKRYNEQFF. The rearrangement links TRBV10-3 to TRBJ2-1, with TRBD2 matching over 10 bases. The CDR3 loop spans 21 amino acids. The germline V gene has CDR1 ENHRY and CDR2 SYGVKD. The V segment lost 0 bases and the J segment 3 bases; nucleotides outside the gene matches: 17.

This clonotype came up many times. CDR3 in amino acids: CASREGSPGLLNNEQFF. CDR3 nucleotides: TGTGCCAGCAGGGAGGGAAGTCCGGGACTACTTAACAATGAGCAGTTCTTC. The rearrangement uses TRBV6-2 or TRBV6-3 and TRBJ2-1; 7 nucleotides line up with TRBD2. The CDR3 is 17 amino acids. V gave up 6 bases and J gave up 5 bases; unmatched junction bases: 16. CDR1 and CDR2 from the germline V gene are MNHEY and SVGEGT.

This clonotype was observed many times. The V call is TRBV7-6, the J call TRBJ2-1; D ambiguous. The length of the CDR3 is 14 residues. Germline V gives CDR1 SGHVS, CDR2 FNYEAQ. Trimming shortened V by 2 bases and J by 8 bases, and 13 bases separated the two germline ends. CDR3 DNA sequence: TGTGCCAGCAGCTTACTGGCTGGGGTCGATGAGCAGTTCTTC. Translation gives CASSLLAGVDEQFF.

This clonotype was seen more than once but under ten times. The chain combines TRBV3-1 with TRBJ2-2; maybe TRBD1 (6 bases). The CDR3 contains 15 residues. Germline V gives CDR1 LGHDT, CDR2 YNNKEL (reference sequence). Trimming left V 4 bases short and J 2 bases short, with 11 bases between. This chain's CDR3 is CASSPQGLNTGELFF. CDR3 nucleotide sequence: TGTGCCAGCAGCCCCCAGGGGCTCAACACCGGGGAGCTGTTTTTT.

Points on this clonotype: A single base separates this from a much larger clone, so it may be a read error. This chain links TRBV20-1 with TRBJ2-7; 7 nucleotides match TRBD2. CDR3 length equals 12 residues. The germline V gene encodes CDR1 DFQATT and CDR2 SNEGSKA (reference sequence). V shed 3 bases, J shed 6 bases, and the junction held 5 bases outside the gene matches. CDR3 nucleotides: TGCAGTGCTAGGTTCTGCGGGAGCGAGCAGTACTTC. Protein sequence: CSARFCGSEQYF.